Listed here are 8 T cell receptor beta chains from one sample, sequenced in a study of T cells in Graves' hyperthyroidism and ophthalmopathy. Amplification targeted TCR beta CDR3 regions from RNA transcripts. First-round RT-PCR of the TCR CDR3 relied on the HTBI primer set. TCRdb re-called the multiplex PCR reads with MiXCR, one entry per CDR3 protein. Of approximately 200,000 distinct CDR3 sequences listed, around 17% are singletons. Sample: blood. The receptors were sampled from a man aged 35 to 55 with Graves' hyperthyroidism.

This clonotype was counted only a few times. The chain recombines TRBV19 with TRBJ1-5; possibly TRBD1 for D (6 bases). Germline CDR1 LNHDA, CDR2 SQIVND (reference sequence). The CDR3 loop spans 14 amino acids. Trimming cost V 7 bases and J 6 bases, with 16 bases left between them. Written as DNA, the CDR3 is TGTGCCAGTAACCTTATGGGGGGCGGTCAGCCCCAGCATTTT. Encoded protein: CASNLMGGGQPQHF.

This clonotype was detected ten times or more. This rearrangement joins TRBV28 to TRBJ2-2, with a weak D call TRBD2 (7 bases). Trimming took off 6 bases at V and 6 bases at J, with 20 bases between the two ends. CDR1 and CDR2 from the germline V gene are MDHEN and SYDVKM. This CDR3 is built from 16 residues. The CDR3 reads CASRPWGRGSAGELFF. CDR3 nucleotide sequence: TGTGCCAGCAGACCTTGGGGGCGGGGGTCGGCCGGGGAGCTGTTTTTT.

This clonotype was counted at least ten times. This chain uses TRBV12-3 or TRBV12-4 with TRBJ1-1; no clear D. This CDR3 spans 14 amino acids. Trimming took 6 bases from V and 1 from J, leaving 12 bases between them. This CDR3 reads CASRPLGWNTEAFF. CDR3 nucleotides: TGTGCCAGCAGACCCTTGGGGTGGAACACTGAAGCTTTCTTT.

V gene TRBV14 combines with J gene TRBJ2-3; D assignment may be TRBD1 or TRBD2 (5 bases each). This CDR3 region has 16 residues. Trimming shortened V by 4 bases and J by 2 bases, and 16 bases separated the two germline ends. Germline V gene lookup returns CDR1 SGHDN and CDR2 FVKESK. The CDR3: CASSRVETGTTDTQYF. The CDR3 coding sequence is TGTGCCAGCAGCCGAGTGGAGACCGGGACCACAGATACGCAGTATTTT.

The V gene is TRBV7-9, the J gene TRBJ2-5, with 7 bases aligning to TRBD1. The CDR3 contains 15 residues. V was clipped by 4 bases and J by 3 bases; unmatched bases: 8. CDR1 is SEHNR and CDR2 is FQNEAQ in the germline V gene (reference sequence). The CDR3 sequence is CASSSPLGQKETQYF. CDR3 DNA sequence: TGTGCCAGCAGCTCCCCCCTGGGACAGAAAGAGACCCAGTACTTC.

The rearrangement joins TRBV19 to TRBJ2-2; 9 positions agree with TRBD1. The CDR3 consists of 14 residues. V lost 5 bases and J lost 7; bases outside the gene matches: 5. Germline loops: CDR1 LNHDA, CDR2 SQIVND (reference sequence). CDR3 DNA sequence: TGTGCCAGTAGTCTGACAGGGGGAGTCGGGGAGCTGTTTTTT. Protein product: CASSLTGGVGELFF. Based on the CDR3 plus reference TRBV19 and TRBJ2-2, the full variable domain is DGGITQSPKYLFRKEGQNVTLSCEQNLNHDAMYWYRQDPGQGLRLIYYSQIVNDFQKGDIAEGYSVSREKKESFPLTVTSAQKNPTAFYLCASSLTGGVGELFFGEGSRLTVL.

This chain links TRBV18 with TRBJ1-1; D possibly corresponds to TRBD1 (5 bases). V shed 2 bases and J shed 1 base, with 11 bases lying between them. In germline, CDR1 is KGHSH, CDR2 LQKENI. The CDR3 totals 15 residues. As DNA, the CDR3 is TGTGCCAGCTCACCATTACAGCAGGGGAACACTGAAGCTTTCTTT. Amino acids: CASSPLQQGNTEAFF.

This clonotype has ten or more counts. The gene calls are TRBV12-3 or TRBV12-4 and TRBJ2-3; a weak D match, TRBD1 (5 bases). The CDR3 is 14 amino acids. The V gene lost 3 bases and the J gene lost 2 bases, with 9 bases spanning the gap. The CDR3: CASSFQGVTDTQYF. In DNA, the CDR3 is TGTGCCAGCAGTTTTCAAGGGGTCACAGATACGCAGTATTTT.